This T cell receptor (beta chain) was found in a study of blood T cell repertoires in COVID-19. For the study at large: Specimens from acute and convalescent COVID-19 originated in the United States, Italy and Spain. In each case, the material was cDNA or gDNA derived from T cells, B-cell-depleted T cells, or PBMCs.

In the study's own analysis: It was from reference gene primer amplification that nucleated cell counts were estimated. Sequenced by immunoSEQ multiplex PCR; TCRdb stores in-frame clones only, minus some. That table furnishes V, J and clone size, whereas the DNA furnished D and trimming. Of a few hundred thousand clones in the sample, around 81% are singletons; the top ten hold around 2%. The sample taken for sequencing was peripheral blood. The clonotype comes from a man aged 25 to 45 who had recovered from COVID-19.

The CDR3 nucleotides are TGTGCCAGCAGCCTTTGGACAGGGTTTGCGAACACTGAAGCTTTCTTT. Translating it yields CASSLWTGFANTEAFF. J is TRBJ1-1 and V is TRBV5-5, with 8 bases identical to TRBD1. Germline V lookup: CDR1 SGHKS, CDR2 YYEKEE (reference sequence). V gave up 4 bases and J gave up 1 base; unmatched junction bases: 9. The CDR3 is 16 amino acids.